This T cell receptor beta chain was identified during a study of control samples from healthy donors and cancer patients. Clones were sequenced by immunoSEQ multiplex PCR, and TCRdb holds only the in-frame ones, with some missing. The table lists 13,000 or so clones, roughly 90% of them singletons. CDR1 is WSHSY and CDR2 is SAAADI in the germline V gene. The CDR3 is 15 residues long. The V end was cut by 3 bases, the J end by 4 bases, with 14 bases between. This clone appeared a single time. The receptor comes from a male donor with melanoma. Material: formalin-fixed, paraffin-embedded tissue. The chain couples TRBV10-2 to TRBJ2-3; D assignment may be TRBD1 or TRBD2 (5 bases each). Written as DNA, the CDR3 is TGCGCCAGCAGTGACCCAGGGACGAGCCCAGATACGCAGTATTTT. Encoded protein: CASSDPGTSPDTQYF.